A single TCR beta chain is shown here with its context. This clone came up a few times. Its specific antigen is unknown. The record has no base qualities; no much larger clone is one base away. The data originate from a study of T cells in tumors after PD-1 blockade (dated by TCRdb to the late 2010s). Notes on the research overall: Patients were excluded if they had prior checkpoint blockade, use of systemic immunosuppressants, or recent radiotherapy or other anti-cancer therapy within 4 weeks. Patients were treated with either pembrolizumab 200 mg every 3 weeks or cemiplimab 350 mg every 2 weeks. A subset of patients also received ongoing daily vismodegib 150 mg during anti-PD-1 treatment. An average of around 26,000 TCR templates (range about 500-99,264) and several thousand unique clonotypes was obtained for tumor samples, 15 to 25-fold deeper than single-cell TCR sequencing. Paired single-cell RNA and TCR sequencing was done in the study on site-matched tumors from patients with BCC or SCC, both before and after anti-PD-1 therapy. RECIST version 1.1 was the standard used to evaluate clinical response. Beyond this particular receptor, the publication reports: The source of novel T cell clones was not identified and could include lymphoid organs or rare unexpanded clones within the tumor or its periphery. Exhausted CD8+ clones expanded after therapy were mostly novel clonotypes undetected pre-treatment, suggesting clonal replacement rather than reinvigoration of pre-existing clones. Clonal replacement was seen only when comparing pre- and post-treatment samples and not when comparing two pre-treatment samples, which argues against artifacts from biopsy timing or location. Around two fifths of tumor TCR clonotypes were detected in blood, and some novel exhausted tumor clones were observed in pre-treatment blood, which was taken as suggesting peripheral recruitment.

The sample's time point, from its label and the paper: second of two pre-therapy site-matched biopsies about two months apart. Site-matched tumor biopsies were taken from the same primary tumor before and after PD-1 blockade. For bulk TCRbeta sequencing, genomic DNA was extracted from tumor biopsies or peripheral blood, and input amounts ranged from about 616 ng to 6,500 ng. Bulk TCRbeta sequencing was performed on remaining biopsy material to increase sensitivity for rare clonotypes compared with single-cell TCR sequencing. Every patient was a poor candidate for surgical resection and had histologically proven advanced or metastatic basal or squamous cell carcinoma. The basal cell carcinoma cohort comprised roughly twelve patients, of whom 8 or 9 had bulk tumor TCR sequencing. Fresh biopsies were taken from the primary tumor site, and part of the biopsy material was kept in RNAlater for exome and bulk TCR sequencing.

Deep TCRbeta sequencing was performed with the immunoSEQ platform. Concerning the study's data processing: For further analysis, only productive rearrangements were exported from the immunoSEQ Analyzer. Clones with significant expansion or contraction between timepoints were called with a two-sided binomial test at Bonferroni-corrected P below 0.01. T cell phenotypes were assigned to bulk TCRbeta clonotypes by matching to single-cell RNA+TCR-seq clones sharing the same TCRbeta sequence. Using bulk TCR sequencing data, clone enrichment in tumor was calculated by dividing a clone's tumor frequency by the same clone's PBMC frequency. TCRs were grouped by GLIPH into specificity groups, defined as clusters of distinct TCRs likely recognizing common antigens via shared CDR3 motifs. Entries here come from immuneACCESS through TCRdb and include only in-frame sequences with V and J called. Some clones fail to appear in such tables; in the studies checked, an unresolved V gene covers under half of the shortfall, and the cause of the remainder is unknown. V, J and clone size reflect that table, while D and trimming were determined from the DNA. For this sample the table gives about 2,000 clones, of which approximately 69% were detected only once. 10% to 15% of the sample is taken by the ten largest.

The CDR1 and CDR2 encoded by the germline V gene are SNHLY and FYNNEI. The junction carries 11 bases between V and J, which are trimmed by 1 base and 4 bases respectively. From its cysteine to its phenylalanine, the CDR3 spans 16 amino acids. Of all the DNA, just the CDR3 is kept, 48 bases in frame from base 1. The V and J genes are TRBV2 and TRBJ1-6; a weak D assignment points to TRBD1 (6 bases agree). The clonotype was recovered from a human donor with basal cell carcinoma. The material was tumor tissue, obtained before anti-PD-1 treatment. The CDR3 here reads CASSEVGQGYNSPLHF. The DNA sequence reads TGTGCCAGCAGTGAAGTTGGTCAGGGGTATAATTCACCCCTCCACTTT.